A single sample gave rise to the 9 T cell receptor beta chains below, sequenced in a study of T cells in women clearing cervical HPV infection. Data came from immunoSEQ multiplex PCR; TCRdb stores just in-frame clones and leaves some out. The listing contains about 30,000 clones. The sequenced sample was blood buffy coat. These receptors were obtained from a woman between 18 and 70 years old with a cervical HPV16 infection that either progressed to CIN3+ or cleared (not recorded which).

With respect to this clone: The sequence runs out 3 residues before the end of the CDR3; the remainder is reconstructed from the germline J gene. The J gene is TRBJ2-1, the V gene TRBV5-4; D perhaps matches TRBD2 (5 bases). The V end was cut by 2 bases, the J end by 0 bases, with 12 bases between. CDR1 and CDR2 from the germline V gene are SGHNT and YYREEE (reference sequence). This CDR3 comprises 16 residues. CDR3 bases read: TGTGCCAGCAGCTTTGGCGGGCAGAGCTCCTACAATGAG. Protein product: CASSFGGQSSYNE. The CDR3 in its entirety is CASSFGGQSSYNEQFF.

As concerns this clone: The read gets to within 3 residues of the CDR3 end, and the germline J gene fills in the rest. The rearrangement links TRBV19 to TRBJ2-3; 14 bases map to TRBD2. The CDR3 is 20 amino acids. The V and J ends lost 5 bases and 1 base, in that order; junction bases with no gene match: 14. CDR1 and CDR2 from the germline V gene are LNHDA and SQIVND (reference sequence). CDR3 sequence reads: CASSVTGTSGSKSRTDTQYF. The CDR3 DNA, read in part, is TGTGCCAGTAGTGTTACCGGGACTAGCGGGAGTAAATCTCGCACAGATACG. Together with reference TRBV19 and TRBJ2-3, the CDR3 gives the full variable domain: DGGITQSPKYLFRKEGQNVTLSCEQNLNHDAMYWYRQDPGQGLRLIYYSQIVNDFQKGDIAEGYSVSREKKESFPLTVTSAQKNPTAFYLCASSVTGTSGSKSRTDTQYFGPGTRLTVL.

About this clone itself: The CDR3 end falls 3 residues outside the read, so it is completed with the germline J gene. The chain combines TRBV13 with TRBJ2-4; D is undetermined. Trimming removed 5 bases at V and 2 bases at J, with 10 bases between. In germline, CDR1 is PRHDT, CDR2 FYEKMQ (reference sequence). The length of the CDR3 is 14 residues. CDR3 DNA, as far as it was read: TGTGCCAGCAGCCCGCCTGCGTCCAAAAACATT. Its protein is CASSPPASKNI. The CDR3 in its entirety is CASSPPASKNIQYF.

On this clone: With the read ending 3 residues before the CDR3 end, the germline J gene is used to fill in that end. The chain couples TRBV20-1 to TRBJ2-5, with TRBD2 identical over 10 bases. V trimming: 3 bases; J trimming: 5 bases; junction bases outside the gene matches: 18. The CDR3 contains 18 residues. CDR1 is DFQATT and CDR2 is SNEGSKA in the germline V gene (reference sequence). The DNA read from the CDR3 is TGCAGTGCTAGTGCGGGACTAGCGTTTTCTAAAACGAGGGAGACC. Its translation: CSASAGLAFSKTRET. In full, the CDR3 reads CSASAGLAFSKTRETQYF.

Points on this clone: Read sequence stops 3 residues before the CDR3 end, and the germline J gene provides the missing end. The J gene is TRBJ2-7, the V gene TRBV28, with a weak D call TRBD2 (5 bases). The V end lost 3 bases, the J end lost 3 bases, and 9 bases lay between the germline ends. Germline V lookup: CDR1 MDHEN, CDR2 SYDVKM. The CDR3 runs to 13 residues. The sequenced part of the CDR3 DNA is TGTGCCAGCAGTTTCGGACTGAACTACGAG. It specifies CASSFGLNYE. The whole CDR3 is CASSFGLNYEQYF.

Concerning this clone itself: The CDR3 is cut off 3 residues early in the read; its end comes from the germline J gene. The chain couples TRBV20-1 to TRBJ2-3, with 9 positions matching TRBD2. V lost 3 bases and J lost 5; bases outside the gene matches: 12. The CDR3 extends over 16 amino acids. CDR1 is DFQATT and CDR2 is SNEGSKA in the germline V gene (reference sequence). CDR3 DNA (partial): TGCAGTGCTAGTGATCTAGCGGGATGGGACGGAGATACG. It codes for CSASDLAGWDGDT. The entire CDR3 protein reads CSASDLAGWDGDTQYF.

In regard to this clone: Read coverage stops 3 residues before the CDR3 terminus; the germline J gene supplies the remainder. This sequence joins TRBV7-2 and TRBJ1-2; no definite D call. This CDR3 comprises 15 residues. Germline V gene lookup returns CDR1 SGHTA and CDR2 FQGNSA. The CDR3 sequence is CASSLGRGSEGFYTF. The sequenced CDR3 bases are TGTGCCAGCAGCTTAGGTCGCGGGAGCGAGGGATTT. Together with reference TRBV7-2 and TRBJ1-2, the CDR3 gives the full variable domain: GAGVSQSPSNKVTEKGKDVELRCDPISGHTALYWYRQSLGQGLEFLIYFQGNSAPDKSGLPSDRFSAERTGGSVSTLTIQRTQQEDSAVYLCASSLGRGSEGFYTFGSGTRLTVV.

As regards this clone: Coverage ceases 3 residues before the CDR3 finishes, and the germline J gene fills in the end. The chain is built from TRBV6-1 and TRBJ2-3; 9 bases match TRBD2. CDR3 length equals 15 residues. Per germline, CDR1 MNHNS and CDR2 SASEGT. V lost 4 bases and J lost 2; bases outside the gene matches: 4. The CDR3 sequence: CASSGLAGHTDTQYF. The covered CDR3 bases are TGTGCCAGCAGTGGGCTAGCGGGACACACAGATACG.

About this clone: From the germline J gene comes the end of the CDR3, since the read stops 3 residues before it. The gene calls are TRBV20-1 and TRBJ2-1, with D perhaps assigned TRBD1 or TRBD2 (5 bases each). Germline CDR1 is DFQATT and CDR2 is SNEGSKA (reference sequence). V lost 0 bases to trimming and J lost 2 bases, with 11 bases between them. This CDR3 region has 15 residues. Partial CDR3 DNA: TGCAGTGCTAGAGATCCCCAGGGAGCCTACAATGAG. It yields the protein CSARDPQGAYNE. The full CDR3 protein is CSARDPQGAYNEQFF.